One and the same sample provided the 20 T cell receptor beta chains below, sequenced in a study of cytomegalovirus exposure and HLA in healthy donors. The PCR had 60 Vbeta and 13 Jbeta primers. Assay: immunoSEQ multiplex PCR; the TCRdb copy retains only in-frame clones and omits some. The sample holds around 100,000 clones, 60% to 75% seen once. Material for sequencing was PBMCs. The receptors were gathered from a man aged 35 to 55 in good health and CMV-seropositive.

The rearrangement links TRBV29-1 to TRBJ2-1, with D possibly matching TRBD1 (5 bases). The V end lost 0 bases, the J end lost 6 bases, and 9 bases lay between the germline ends. The length of the CDR3 is 13 residues. Looked up from germline, CDR1 is SQVTM and CDR2 is ANQGSEA. CDR3 bases: TGCAGCGTTGAAGATCCAGGGCTCAATGAGCAGTTCTTC. As protein: CSVEDPGLNEQFF.

The chain employs TRBV7-3 and TRBJ1-1, with TRBD1 matching over 9 bases. CDR3 length: 14 amino acids. V shed 5 bases, J shed 3 bases, and the junction held 4 bases outside the gene matches. Germline assignment: CDR1 SGHTA and CDR2 FQGTGA. The CDR3 coding sequence is TGTGCCAGCAGCCCCGGGACAGGGTACACTGAAGCTTTCTTT. Protein product: CASSPGTGYTEAFF.

This clone came up once. This rearrangement joins TRBV6-4 to TRBJ2-4, with D tentatively TRBD1 (5 bases). This CDR3 contains 13 residues. The germline CDR1 and CDR2 sequences are MRHNA and SNTAGT. Trimming cost V 4 bases and J 11 bases, with 15 bases left between them. CDR3 loop: CASSAQTDGVQYF. CDR3 DNA sequence: TGTGCCAGCAGTGCCCAGACAGACGGCGTTCAGTACTTC.

The chain has TRBV10-3 and TRBJ1-2; D is possibly TRBD1 (5 bases). Germline V gene data show CDR1 as ENHRY and CDR2 as SYGVKD. Trimming stripped 2 bases from V and 4 bases from J, with 17 bases between. This CDR3 region has 16 residues. The CDR3 DNA follows: TGTGCCATCAGTGAGACGACAGCTAGAGGCCCCTATGGCTACACCTTC. This sequence encodes CAISETTARGPYGYTF.

The chain links TRBV5-1 to TRBJ2-7; 8 positions match TRBD1. CDR1 is SGHRS, CDR2 YFSETQ, per germline. The CDR3 has 15 amino acids. V was pared by 3 bases and J by 0 bases, with 5 bases of the junction left unmatched. The CDR3 nucleotides read TGCGCCAGCAGCTCCAGGGGGCAAAGCTCCTACGAGCAGTACTTC. This gives the protein CASSSRGQSSYEQYF.

This clone was detected once. This sequence joins TRBV6-5 and TRBJ1-1, with D unresolved. In germline, CDR1 is MNHEY, CDR2 SVGAGI. There are 12 residues in the CDR3. V was clipped by 6 bases and J by 2 bases, with 7 bases between them. The CDR3 sequence: CASRRGNTEAFF. The CDR3 DNA reads TGTGCCAGCAGACGGGGTAACACTGAAGCTTTCTTT.

The chain recombines TRBV10-3 with TRBJ2-5; the match to TRBD1 covers 8 bases. The ends lost 5 bases at V and 2 bases at J; junction bases unmatched: 7. There are 15 residues in the CDR3. Germline CDR1 and CDR2: ENHRY and SYGVKD. The CDR3 DNA follows: TGTGCCATCAGTTACGGACAGGGAGGTCAAGAGACCCAGTACTTC. Its protein is CAISYGQGGQETQYF.

In this sample, this clone turned up a few times. The rearrangement links TRBV15 to TRBJ2-3, with no clear D. Germline CDR1 and CDR2: LNHNV and YYDKDF (reference sequence). The CDR3 runs to 15 residues. Trimming stripped 1 base from V and 4 bases from J, with 12 bases between. The CDR3 loop is CATSRALSSADTQYF. The CDR3 nucleotides read TGTGCCACCAGCAGAGCTTTGAGTTCCGCAGATACGCAGTATTTT.

The rearrangement links TRBV18 to TRBJ2-7, with a tentative D call TRBD2 (6 bases). Germline values: CDR1 KGHSH, CDR2 LQKENI. V was clipped by 3 bases and J by 4 bases, with 22 bases between them. This CDR3 spans 17 amino acids. The CDR3 sequence: CASSPRVASAQGYEQYF. In DNA form, the CDR3 reads TGTGCCAGCTCACCGCGCGTCGCTAGCGCCCAGGGATACGAGCAGTACTTC.

This sequence joins TRBV30 and TRBJ2-1; 7 bases map to TRBD1. Germline V gene data show CDR1 as GTSNPN and CDR2 as SVGIG (reference sequence). CDR3 length equals 14 residues. V shed 3 bases, J shed 0 bases, and the junction held 2 bases outside the gene matches. The CDR3 reads CAWRGTASYNEQFF. For the CDR3, the DNA is TGTGCCTGGAGGGGGACAGCCTCCTACAATGAGCAGTTCTTC.

This sequence joins TRBV25-1 and TRBJ2-2, with 8 bases identical to TRBD2. The V gene's germline CDR1 is MGHDK and CDR2 SYGVNS. The CDR3 is 15 amino acids. J lost 6 bases, V lost 5 bases, and 8 bases had no gene match. CDR3 DNA sequence: TGTGCCAGCAGTACGGCGGGTAGCGGGGCCGGGGAGCTGTTTTTT. Protein: CASSTAGSGAGELFF.

This clone was recorded only once. The chain joins TRBV28 to TRBJ2-7, with TRBD1 matching 8 bases. Germline V gene data show CDR1 as MDHEN and CDR2 as SYDVKM. J lost 9 bases, V lost 6 bases, and 16 bases had no gene match. The CDR3 length is 15 residues. The CDR3 DNA follows: TGTGCCAGCAGGACAGGGGCCGAATTTGGAGCGGTGCAGTACTTC. Translation: CASRTGAEFGAVQYF.

There are a few counts of this clone. The chain links TRBV5-4 to TRBJ2-7; D remains ambiguous. Germline V lookup: CDR1 SGHNT, CDR2 YYREEE (reference sequence). The CDR3 is made up of 11 amino acids. V was shortened by 0 bases and J by 6 bases, with 4 bases between the two germline ends. The CDR3: CASSLASEQYF. The DNA for the CDR3 is TGTGCCAGCAGCTTGGCCAGCGAGCAGTACTTC.

The genes are TRBV5-4 and TRBJ2-5, with 8 nucleotides matching TRBD2. CDR1 is SGHNT and CDR2 is YYREEE in the germline V gene (reference sequence). The CDR3 is 16 amino acids. The V gene end was trimmed by 3 bases and the J gene end by 1 base; junction bases not matched to a gene: 8. The CDR3 coding sequence is TGTGCCAGCAGCTCGGTTTTAACTAGCGGCCAAGAGACCCAGTACTTC. Amino acids: CASSSVLTSGQETQYF.

This clone was seen only a few times. The chain employs TRBV21-1 and TRBJ2-7; TRBD1 was called by the table and not checked on the DNA. TRBV21-1 is assigned pseudogene status. The CDR3 is 13 amino acids. CDR3 nucleotide sequence: TGTGCCAGCAGCCGAACAGGGGCGGACGAGCAGTACGTC. The encoded protein is CASSRTGADEQYV.

This clone was seen a single time. The V gene is TRBV9, the J gene TRBJ1-6; D unresolved. Germline assignment: CDR1 SGDLS and CDR2 YYNGEE. Trimming cost V 1 base and J 4 bases, with 6 bases left between them. The CDR3 sequence is 14 residues long. This CDR3 is CASSVNSYNSPLHF. CDR3 in DNA: TGTGCCAGCAGCGTAAACAGTTATAATTCACCCCTCCACTTT.

The chain links TRBV9 to TRBJ1-6; the match to TRBD1 covers 8 bases. CDR3 length: 14 amino acids. V lost 4 bases, J lost 6 bases, and 3 bases stayed unmatched. Germline lookup yields CDR1 SGDLS and CDR2 YYNGEE. CDR3 residues: CASSPGGVNSPLHF. The CDR3 coding sequence is TGTGCCAGCAGCCCAGGGGGCGTTAATTCACCCCTCCACTTT. The full variable domain, completed using reference TRBV9 and TRBJ1-6, is DSGVTQTPKHLITATGQRVTLRCSPRSGDLSVYWYQQSLDQGLQFLIQYYNGEERAKGNILERFSAQQFPDLHSELNLSSLELGDSALYFCASSPGGVNSPLHFGNGTRLTVT.

CDR3: CASSLERGYNSPLHF. For the CDR3, the DNA is TGTGCCAGCAGCTTGGAACGGGGGTATAATTCACCCCTCCACTTT. V gene TRBV5-6 combines with J gene TRBJ1-6; a possible D gene is TRBD1 (5 bases). Trimming took 0 bases from V and 4 from J, leaving 8 bases between them. The CDR3 loop spans 15 amino acids. Germline CDR1 SGHDT, CDR2 YYEEEE. Full variable domain (rest looked up from reference TRBV5-6 and TRBJ1-6): DAGVTQSPTHLIKTRGQQVTLRCSPKSGHDTVSWYQQALGQGPQFIFQYYEEEERQRGNFPDRFSGHQFPNYSSELNVNALLLGDSALYLCASSLERGYNSPLHFGNGTRLTVT.

In its sample, this clone was seen once. This chain uses TRBV27 with TRBJ2-3; 7 bases are shared with TRBD1. The ends lost 6 bases at V and 2 bases at J; junction bases unmatched: 5. The CDR3 totals 14 residues. Germline V gives CDR1 MNHEY, CDR2 SMNVEV (reference sequence). The CDR3 sequence: CASSYGQDTDTQYF. CDR3 sequence (DNA): TGTGCCAGCAGCTACGGACAGGACACAGATACGCAGTATTTT.

There are a few counts of this clone. This chain uses TRBV5-1 with TRBJ2-1; 10 bases are shared with TRBD1. The CDR3 contains 14 residues. After removal of 3 bases from V and 14 bases from J, the junction contained 11 bases not matched to a gene. CDR1 is SGHRS, CDR2 YFSETQ, per germline. As DNA, the CDR3 is TGCGCCAGCAGCTCCGGGACAGGGGTCCAAGTTGAGTTCTTC. This translates into CASSSGTGVQVEFF.